A single sample gave rise to the 24 T cell receptor beta chains below, sequenced in a study of CD8 T cells in Susac syndrome. The RNA input was about 0.5 to 1 ug, and it was reverse transcribed with random hexamers. TCRdb re-analysed the immunoSEQ multiplex PCR reads in MiXCR, keeping a single row per CDR3 protein. Of roughly 160,000 distinct CDR3 sequences in the sample, about 96% were seen once. The sequenced sample was CD4+ T cells from PBMCs. The receptor source for this set is a human donor with Susac syndrome.

The chain recombines TRBV5-1 with TRBJ2-6, with D maybe TRBD1 (5 bases). CDR1 and CDR2 from the germline V gene are SGHRS and YFSETQ. Deletions cut 1 base from V and 4 bases from J, with 12 bases between. This CDR3 has 16 amino acids. The CDR3 DNA reads as TGCGCCAGCAGCTTGCAGGGCATTACCGGGGCCAACGTCCTGACTTTC. It is translated as CASSLQGITGANVLTF.

The rearrangement uses TRBV28 and TRBJ1-5; D gene uncertain. V was cut by 2 bases and J by 7 bases, with 15 bases left in between. Per germline, CDR1 MDHEN and CDR2 SYDVKM. The CDR3 totals 15 residues. This CDR3 is CASSLAPRGRQPQHF. The CDR3 nucleotides are TGTGCCAGCAGTTTAGCCCCCCGCGGGCGGCAGCCCCAGCATTTT.

The chain has TRBV5-6 and TRBJ2-3; 13 nucleotides agree with TRBD2. V lost 0 bases to trimming and J lost 2 bases; unmatched junction nucleotides: 6. The CDR3 spans 18 residues. Germline CDR1 is SGHDT and CDR2 is YYEEEE. Here the CDR3 reads CASSLEGTSGTLTDTQYF. DNA for the CDR3: TGTGCCAGCAGCTTGGAAGGGACTAGCGGGACCCTCACAGATACGCAGTATTTT. Full variable domain (rest looked up from reference TRBV5-6 and TRBJ2-3): DAGVTQSPTHLIKTRGQQVTLRCSPKSGHDTVSWYQQALGQGPQFIFQYYEEEERQRGNFPDRFSGHQFPNYSSELNVNALLLGDSALYLCASSLEGTSGTLTDTQYFGPGTRLTVL.

CDR3 sequence reads: CAPDSNEQFF. In DNA form, the CDR3 reads TGTGCCCCCGACTCGAATGAGCAGTTCTTC. The chain carries TRBV24-1 and TRBJ2-1; no clear D. Germline CDR1 reads KGHDR; CDR2 reads SFDVKD. V lost 12 bases, J lost 7 bases, and 9 bases lay in between. This CDR3 has 10 residues.

The chain uses TRBV2 and TRBJ2-3; no reliable D call. V lost 8 bases and J lost 3, with 12 bases in between. This CDR3 region has 13 residues. Germline V CDR1 and CDR2: SNHLY, FYNNEI. The CDR3 coding sequence is TGTGCCAGCGCTGACGTAGGGACAGATACGCAGTATTTT. It is translated as CASADVGTDTQYF.

This chain uses TRBV12-3 or TRBV12-4 with TRBJ1-1; D gene uncertain. The V end was cut by 5 bases, the J end by 6 bases, with 16 bases between. This CDR3 contains 14 residues. DNA for the CDR3: TGTGCCAGCAGTCCCATCCGGGGTAGCGCTGAAGCTTTCTTT. Protein: CASSPIRGSAEAFF.

The chain has TRBV12-5 and TRBJ2-7; D gene ambiguous. The V end lost 2 bases, the J end lost 5 bases, and 16 bases lay between the germline ends. CDR3 length equals 15 residues. CDR1 is LGHNT, CDR2 FRNRAP, per germline. CDR3 in amino acids: CASGLYGILSHEQYV. CDR3 nucleotide sequence: TGTGCTAGTGGTTTGTATGGGATTCTCAGCCACGAGCAGTACGTC.

The chain carries TRBV4-1 and TRBJ2-4, with a weak D call TRBD2 (5 bases). The V and J ends lost 1 base and 2 bases respectively, with 9 bases between them. The CDR3 has 15 residues. Germline V gene data show CDR1 as MGHRA and CDR2 as YSYEKL. The CDR3 DNA sequence: TGCGCCAGCAGCCAAGGACTAACGTCCAAAAACATTCAGTACTTC. Protein product: CASSQGLTSKNIQYF.

The chain couples TRBV11-2 to TRBJ1-5, with D tentatively TRBD1 (6 bases). Germline CDR1 reads SGHAT; CDR2 reads FQNNGV. Trimming cost V 5 bases and J 8 bases, with 13 bases left between them. The CDR3 has 13 amino acids. CDR3 nucleotide sequence: TGTGCCAGCAGCCAGGACAGAGCGGAGCCCCAGCATTTT. Its translation: CASSQDRAEPQHF.

The genes are TRBV29-1 and TRBJ1-1; maybe TRBD1 (5 bases). The V gene lost 7 bases and the J gene lost 3 bases, with 12 bases spanning the gap. The CDR3 runs to 12 residues. CDR1 and CDR2 (germline): SQVTM, ANQGSEA. This CDR3 reads CSALREDTEAFF. CDR3 DNA: TGCAGCGCACTCAGGGAGGACACTGAAGCTTTCTTT.

The chain couples TRBV20-1 to TRBJ2-4, with D possibly matching TRBD2 (6 bases). Germline V gene data show CDR1 as DFQATT and CDR2 as SNEGSKA (reference sequence). The CDR3 covers 14 residues. Trimming took 3 bases from V and 4 from J, leaving 13 bases between them. The CDR3 spells CSASNAGKKNIQYF. The CDR3 DNA reads TGCAGTGCTAGTAACGCGGGAAAAAAAAACATTCAGTACTTC.

CDR3 DNA sequence: TGTGCCATCAAGCCTGAAACGAATCAGCCCCAGCATTTT. Its protein product is CAIKPETNQPQHF. The chain carries TRBV10-3 and TRBJ1-5, with unresolved D. The CDR3 extends over 13 amino acids. V was pared by 7 bases and J by 4 bases, with 11 bases between. Germline V gene lookup returns CDR1 ENHRY and CDR2 SYGVKD.

The chain has TRBV24-1 and TRBJ2-2; no definite D call. Germline-derived CDR1 and CDR2 are KGHDR and SFDVKD. V was trimmed by 4 bases and J by 6 bases, leaving 14 bases between them. The CDR3 covers 15 residues. The CDR3 bases are TGTGCCACCAGTGACCCCCGGGTTGGCGCCGGGGAGCTGTTTTTT. This codes for CATSDPRVGAGELFF.

This rearrangement joins TRBV27 to TRBJ2-7; 11 bases agree with TRBD2. V lost 5 bases, J lost 7 bases, and 10 bases stayed unmatched. CDR1 and CDR2 from the germline V gene are MNHEY and SMNVEV (reference sequence). The length of the CDR3 is 15 residues. The CDR3: CASSTSGSPVWEQYF. The CDR3 DNA reads TGTGCCAGCAGTACTAGCGGGAGTCCTGTGTGGGAGCAGTACTTC.

The chain employs TRBV9 and TRBJ1-2; the D gene is possibly TRBD1 (5 bases). The CDR3 totals 14 residues. V was pared by 4 bases and J by 6 bases, with 16 bases between. In germline, CDR1 is SGDLS, CDR2 YYNGEE. For the CDR3, the DNA is TGTGCCAGCAGCCCCCCCGGTCAGGGCAATGGCTACACCTTC. It specifies CASSPPGQGNGYTF.

The chain uses TRBV24-1 and TRBJ2-1; 9 nucleotides agree with TRBD2. The length of the CDR3 is 14 residues. The V gene's germline CDR1 is KGHDR and CDR2 SFDVKD. V lost 11 bases and J lost 7; bases outside the gene matches: 11. CDR3 nucleotides: TGTGCCAAAAGACTGGGACTAGCTAAGAATGAGCAGTTCTTC. Encoded protein: CAKRLGLAKNEQFF.

This clonotype has a handful of counts. The CDR3 bases are TGTGCCAGCAGTTTAGCTGTGGGACAGGAAAACGAGCAGTACTTC. Its translation is CASSLAVGQENEQYF. The chain combines TRBV12-3 or TRBV12-4 with TRBJ2-7; 8 bases align to TRBD1. The length of the CDR3 is 15 residues. V was pared by 0 bases and J by 5 bases, with 6 bases of the junction left unmatched.

The chain has TRBV5-6 and TRBJ2-3, with D maybe TRBD2 (5 bases). The CDR3 totals 12 residues. In germline, CDR1 is SGHDT, CDR2 YYEEEE. V was pared by 5 bases and J by 8 bases, with 12 bases between. The CDR3 spells CASSLAGVTQYF. The CDR3 DNA reads TGTGCCAGCAGTCTGGCCGGGGTTACGCAGTATTTT.

The J gene is TRBJ2-3, the V gene TRBV4-3, with no clear D. V dropped 0 bases and J dropped 2 bases, with 6 bases sitting between them. This CDR3 region has 14 residues. The germline CDR1 and CDR2 sequences are LGHNA and YSLEER. The CDR3 DNA reads as TGCGCCAGCAGCCAAGAACTCCTCACAGATACGCAGTATTTT. It specifies CASSQELLTDTQYF.

The chain combines TRBV10-3 with TRBJ2-5; 9 bases map to TRBD2. The CDR3 is made up of 16 amino acids. Unmatched junction bases numbered 13, after V lost 6 bases and J lost 5 bases. The germline gives CDR1 ENHRY, CDR2 SYGVKD. CDR3 DNA: TGTGCCATCAGCCCTAGGATTGGCGGGGGGGTGGAGACCCAGTACTTC. Its translation is CAISPRIGGGVETQYF.

The V gene is TRBV5-1, the J gene TRBJ2-5; 9 nucleotides line up with TRBD1. The trim removed 2 bases at V and 2 bases at J, leaving 7 bases unmatched. Per germline, CDR1 SGHRS and CDR2 YFSETQ. The length of the CDR3 is 16 residues. CDR3 nucleotides: TGCGCCAGCAGCTTAGGGACAGGGACCTTTCAAGAGACCCAGTACTTC. This sequence encodes CASSLGTGTFQETQYF.

The rearrangement links TRBV29-1 to TRBJ2-3; 8 bases line up with TRBD2. This CDR3 has 15 amino acids. V was pared by 6 bases and J by 1 base, with 9 bases of the junction left unmatched. Germline V CDR1 and CDR2: SQVTM, ANQGSEA. CDR3 in amino acids: CSVEKAGVRTDTQYF. The CDR3 bases are TGCAGCGTCGAAAAAGCGGGAGTGCGCACAGATACGCAGTATTTT.

This clonotype appeared a single time. The chain uses TRBV29-1 and TRBJ2-3; D is possibly TRBD2 (5 bases). The CDR3 consists of 13 residues. CDR1 is SQVTM, CDR2 ANQGSEA, per germline. With 6 bases removed from V and 2 bases from J, the gap between germline ends came to 12 bases. This CDR3 is CSVAPGITDTQYF. The CDR3 nucleotides read TGCAGCGTCGCGCCGGGGATCACAGATACGCAGTATTTT.

V usage is TRBV9 and J usage is TRBJ2-4, with D perhaps TRBD1 or TRBD2 (8 bases each). The CDR3 is 20 residues long. From germline, CDR1 is SGDLS and CDR2 YYNGEE. The V end lost 4 bases, the J end lost 7 bases, and 33 bases lay between the germline ends. CDR3: CASSPPDGAGGNGRANIQYF. The DNA of the CDR3 is TGTGCCAGCAGCCCCCCCGATGGAGCAGGGGGCAACGGGAGGGCCAACATTCAGTACTTC.